This T cell receptor beta chain was profiled in a study of blood T cell repertoires in COVID-19. Clones were sequenced by immunoSEQ multiplex PCR, and TCRdb holds only the in-frame ones, with some missing. The top ten hold under 3.5% of the sample, which has 95,000 to 150,000 clones, 75% to 90% seen once. The sequenced material came from peripheral blood. This sequence originates from an elderly woman with COVID-19, enrolled during active disease.

The chain's CDR3 is CASSLAETGGISQYF. The CDR3 nucleotides read TGCGCCAGCAGCTTGGCGGAGACGGGAGGGATCAGCCAGTACTTC. The rearrangement joins TRBV5-1 to TRBJ2-5; 8 nucleotides agree with TRBD2. V was pared by 0 bases and J by 10 bases, with 11 bases of the junction left unmatched. The CDR3 length is 15 residues. CDR1 is SGHRS, CDR2 YFSETQ, per germline.